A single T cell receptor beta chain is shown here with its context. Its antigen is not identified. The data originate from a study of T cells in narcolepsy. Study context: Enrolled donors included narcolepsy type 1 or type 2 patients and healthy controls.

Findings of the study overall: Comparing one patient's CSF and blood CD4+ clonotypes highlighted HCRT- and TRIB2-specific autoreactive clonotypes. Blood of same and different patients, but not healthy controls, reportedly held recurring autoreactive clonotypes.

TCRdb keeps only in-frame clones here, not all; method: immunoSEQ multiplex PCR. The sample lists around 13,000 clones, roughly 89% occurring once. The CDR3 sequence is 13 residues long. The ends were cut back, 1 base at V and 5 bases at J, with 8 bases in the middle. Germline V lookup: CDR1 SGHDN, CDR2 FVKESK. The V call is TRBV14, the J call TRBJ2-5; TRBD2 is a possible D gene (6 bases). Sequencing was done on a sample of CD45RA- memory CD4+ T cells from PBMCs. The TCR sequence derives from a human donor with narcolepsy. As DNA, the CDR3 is TGTGCCAGCAGCCAAGCGGGAGTGGAGACCCAGTACTTC. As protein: CASSQAGVETQYF. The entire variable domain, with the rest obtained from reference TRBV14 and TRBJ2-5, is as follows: EAGVTQFPSHSVIEKGQTVTLRCDPISGHDNLYWYRRVMGKEIKFLLHFVKESKQDESGMPNNRFLAERTGGTYSTLKVQPAELEDSGVYFCASSQAGVETQYFGPGTRLLVL.